This TCR beta chain was found in a study of molecular identifiers for immune sequencing clone quantification. Study overall: The replicates split RNA from roughly 20,000 or 100,000 naive CD8 cells five ways and sequenced four. Study-wide results and limits: Among effectors, clones above 20 RNA copies held over 98% of molecules; among naive cells, under 1%.

V lost 5 bases, J lost 0 bases, and 12 bases lay in between. The CDR3 has 15 residues. Germline CDR1 reads SGHTA; CDR2 reads FQGNSA. This clonotype has a count of ten or more. The antigen is not known. TCRdb re-called the PCR reads with MiXCR, one entry per CDR3 protein. The table lists 460,000 or so distinct CDR3 sequences, roughly 26% of them singletons, with approximately 0.76% in the top ten. The V gene is TRBV7-2, the J gene TRBJ2-3; D may be TRBD1 (5 bases). The receptor was derived from a human donor in good health. Some libraries in this study had Jurkat cell RNA spiked in. The source material was naive CD8+ T cells from blood, with Jurkat cell RNA spiked in. Subset specified: FACS-sorted CD8+CD4-CCR7+CD45RA+ naive T cells. The chain's CDR3 is CASSPGHVSTDTQYF. The CDR3 DNA is TGTGCCAGCAGCCCTGGACACGTTAGCACAGATACGCAGTATTTT.